These 32 T cell receptor beta chains were sequenced from one sample in a study of blood T cell repertoires in COVID-19. Some clones are missing from TCRdb's copy, which holds only in-frame ones; the method was immunoSEQ multiplex PCR. The data contain over 150,000 clones, about 90% of them seen just once; the ten biggest clones take up approximately 9.4%. Sequencing was carried out using PBMCs or T cells enriched from blood (not recorded which). Receptor source: a woman between 18 and 29 years old who had recovered from COVID-19.

The V gene is TRBV7-6, the J gene TRBJ2-3; 14 bases map to TRBD2. Germline V gives CDR1 SGHVS, CDR2 FNYEAQ. This CDR3 contains 18 residues. After removal of 1 base from V and 2 bases from J, the junction contained 5 bases not matched to a gene. The CDR3 bases are TGTGCCAGCAGCTTAGGAGGACTAGCGGGAGGAGTCACAGATACGCAGTATTTT. Translation: CASSLGGLAGGVTDTQYF.

This chain joins TRBV4-1 and TRBJ2-7; the match to TRBD2 covers 9 bases. Trimming at V came to 3 bases and at J to 4 bases, leaving 4 bases not matched to a gene. The V gene's germline CDR1 is MGHRA and CDR2 YSYEKL. This CDR3 is 14 amino acids long. CDR3 DNA sequence: TGCGCCAGCAGCCAGGAGACTAGCGGATACGAGCAGTACTTC. Residues: CASSQETSGYEQYF.

This chain joins TRBV18 and TRBJ2-1; a possible D gene is TRBD1 (5 bases). V was pared by 2 bases and J by 3 bases, with 11 bases between. The CDR3 is 15 amino acids. Germline CDR1 KGHSH, CDR2 LQKENI. The CDR3 here is CASSPGKGDYNEQFF. The CDR3 coding sequence is TGTGCCAGCTCACCAGGGAAAGGGGACTACAATGAGCAGTTCTTC. The variable domain in full, completed from reference TRBV18 and TRBJ2-1, reads NAGVMQNPRHLVRRRGQEARLRCSPMKGHSHVYWYRQLPEEGLKFMVYLQKENIIDESGMPKERFSAEFPKEGPSILRIQQVVRGDSAAYFCASSPGKGDYNEQFFGPGTRLTVL.

This clone was observed a few times. The J gene is TRBJ2-7, the V gene TRBV6-1, with a weak D call TRBD2 (5 bases). The germline CDR1 and CDR2 sequences are MNHNS and SASEGT. V shed 3 bases and J shed 6 bases, with 24 bases lying between them. CDR3 length: 17 residues. The CDR3 DNA sequence: TGTGCCAGCAGTGATCTCCGTCGGACTCCGTTCAGCGCCGAGCAGTACTTC. Encoded protein: CASSDLRRTPFSAEQYF.

V gene TRBV18 combines with J gene TRBJ1-1; TRBD1 agrees at 7 bases. This CDR3 spans 13 amino acids. Trimming at V came to 11 bases and at J to 1 base, leaving 7 bases not matched to a gene. The germline V gene has CDR1 KGHSH and CDR2 LQKENI. CDR3 in DNA: TGTGCCGGGACAGTTCAGAGGAACACTGAAGCTTTCTTT. This sequence encodes CAGTVQRNTEAFF.

V usage is TRBV7-9 and J usage is TRBJ1-2; weak D call: TRBD1 (5 bases). The V gene lost 5 bases and the J gene lost 3 bases, with 13 bases spanning the gap. In germline, CDR1 is SEHNR, CDR2 FQNEAQ (reference sequence). The length of the CDR3 is 14 residues. This CDR3 is CASSPRGGDYGYTF. CDR3 coding DNA: TGTGCCAGCAGCCCCCGTGGGGGGGACTATGGCTACACCTTC. The full variable domain, rest sourced from reference TRBV7-9 and TRBJ1-2, is DTGVSQNPRHKITKRGQNVTFRCDPISEHNRLYWYRQTLGQGPEFLTYFQNEAQLEKSRLLSDRFSAERPKGSFSTLEIQRTEQGDSAMYLCASSPRGGDYGYTFGSGTRLTVV.

This sequence joins TRBV9 and TRBJ2-5; D gene uncertain. The CDR3 runs to 14 residues. Trimming removed 0 bases at V and 5 bases at J, with 11 bases between. The germline V gene encodes CDR1 SGDLS and CDR2 YYNGEE. CDR3 in amino acids: CASSVGALKETQYF. The CDR3 DNA follows: TGTGCCAGCAGCGTAGGGGCGCTGAAGGAGACCCAGTACTTC.

The J gene is TRBJ2-1, the V gene TRBV2, with D perhaps TRBD2 (6 bases). The V end lost 6 bases, the J end lost 0 bases, and 24 bases lay between the germline ends. This CDR3 is 19 amino acids long. CDR1 and CDR2 from the germline V gene are SNHLY and FYNNEI. This CDR3 reads CASRAGLSTRDLSYNEQFF. In nucleotides, the CDR3 is TGTGCCAGCAGGGCGGGACTCTCCACTAGGGACCTCTCCTACAATGAGCAGTTCTTC.

The gene calls are TRBV29-1 and TRBJ1-1, with D perhaps matching TRBD1 (5 bases). From germline, CDR1 is SQVTM and CDR2 ANQGSEA. The CDR3 runs to 14 residues. V lost 6 bases, J lost 0 bases, and 14 bases lay in between. CDR3 DNA: TGCAGCGTGGGGCGGGGGTCACTGAACACTGAAGCTTTCTTT. It translates to CSVGRGSLNTEAFF.

The rearrangement uses TRBV18 and TRBJ1-1; TRBD1 aligns across 7 bases. In germline, CDR1 is KGHSH, CDR2 LQKENI. V lost 3 bases, J lost 2 bases, and 3 bases stayed unmatched. CDR3 length: 14 amino acids. Here the CDR3 reads CASSPNRGNTEAFF. The CDR3 DNA is TGTGCCAGCTCACCCAACAGGGGAAACACTGAAGCTTTCTTT.

The chain uses TRBV30 and TRBJ1-1; D remains unclear. Trimming took off 7 bases at V and 0 bases at J, with 9 bases between the two ends. The CDR3 contains 12 residues. Germline V gene sequence: CDR1 GTSNPN, CDR2 SVGIG (reference sequence). CDR3 loop: CASKLLNTEAFF. Here the CDR3 DNA reads TGTGCCTCCAAACTCTTGAACACTGAAGCTTTCTTT.

In this sample, this clone turned up a few times. V usage is TRBV7-2 and J usage is TRBJ2-7, with D perhaps TRBD2 (5 bases). V lost 3 bases, J lost 0 bases, and 6 bases lay in between. CDR3 length equals 13 residues. The germline CDR1 and CDR2 sequences are SGHTA and FQGNSA. The CDR3 sequence: CASSFGLSYEQYF. The CDR3 coding sequence is TGTGCCAGCAGCTTTGGACTCTCCTACGAGCAGTACTTC.

This chain joins TRBV18 and TRBJ2-1; 10 nucleotides match TRBD2. CDR1 KGHSH and CDR2 LQKENI come from the germline V gene. This CDR3 spans 18 amino acids. The junction had 23 bases not matched to a gene; V was cut back by 6 bases and J by 12 bases. CDR3 DNA: TGTGCCAGCTCGCCGAGCGGGGGGGCCTTTATTGGATCAATGGGGCAGTTCTTC. Its protein is CASSPSGGAFIGSMGQFF.

The rearrangement uses TRBV2 and TRBJ2-4, with D perhaps matching TRBD2 (6 bases). The germline V gene has CDR1 SNHLY and CDR2 FYNNEI. The CDR3 runs to 13 residues. Trimming shortened V by 7 bases and J by 3 bases, and 10 bases separated the two germline ends. In DNA form, the CDR3 reads TGTGCCAGCATCAGGGAGGTCAAAAACATTCAGTACTTC. Protein: CASIREVKNIQYF.

The V gene is TRBV20-1, the J gene TRBJ1-2, with TRBD1 identical over 7 bases. This CDR3 contains 16 residues. CDR1 and CDR2 from the germline V gene are DFQATT and SNEGSKA (reference sequence). Trimming removed 3 bases from V and 7 bases from J; junction bases left unmatched: 17. The DNA of the CDR3 is TGCAGTGCTAGTGAAGGGACAGCGCTAGGTCTAAGTGGCTACACCTTC. Translating gives CSASEGTALGLSGYTF.

J is TRBJ2-7 and V is TRBV30; 7 nucleotides agree with TRBD2. The CDR3 spans 13 residues. The junction had 10 bases not matched to a gene; V was cut back by 6 bases and J by 5 bases. Germline CDR1 reads GTSNPN; CDR2 reads SVGIG (reference sequence). DNA for the CDR3: TGTGCCTGTCCGGGGGGTGTGGGGGACGAGCAGTACTTC. Residues: CACPGGVGDEQYF.

The chain is built from TRBV27 and TRBJ1-2, with D possibly matching TRBD1 (5 bases). The CDR3 has 11 residues. CDR1 and CDR2 (germline): MNHEY, SMNVEV (reference sequence). The V gene lost 10 bases and the J gene lost 4 bases, with 10 bases spanning the gap. CDR3 protein: CATGQAYGYTF. The CDR3 coding sequence is TGTGCCACCGGACAAGCCTATGGCTACACCTTC.

This clone was recorded once. The gene calls are TRBV2 and TRBJ2-5, with D maybe TRBD1 (5 bases). The CDR3 extends over 15 amino acids. Trimming pared 7 bases from V and 0 bases from J, leaving 15 bases between. In germline, CDR1 is SNHLY, CDR2 FYNNEI. CDR3 residues: CASISNVGDQETQYF. CDR3 DNA: TGTGCCAGCATTAGCAACGTAGGGGACCAAGAGACCCAGTACTTC.

This clone was seen just once. The gene calls are TRBV4-3 and TRBJ2-1, with TRBD1 matching 7 bases. V lost 0 bases, J lost 4 bases, and 6 bases stayed unmatched. The CDR3 covers 16 residues. Germline-derived CDR1 and CDR2 are LGHNA and YSLEER. The CDR3 DNA is TGCGCCAGCAGCCAAGATGGGGTACAGGGGTACAATGAGCAGTTCTTC. It translates to CASSQDGVQGYNEQFF.

V usage is TRBV6-5 and J usage is TRBJ1-5; D gene ambiguous. V gave up 4 bases and J gave up 4 bases, with 5 bases separating them. CDR1 and CDR2 from the germline V gene are MNHEY and SVGAGI. The length of the CDR3 is 12 residues. CDR3 loop: CASSSFNQPQHF. As DNA, the CDR3 is TGTGCCAGCAGTTCCTTTAATCAGCCCCAGCATTTT.

The chain couples TRBV4-1 to TRBJ1-2; no firm D call. The CDR3 is 15 residues long. Per the germline V gene, CDR1 is MGHRA and CDR2 is YSYEKL. V lost 0 bases, J lost 4 bases, and 12 bases lay in between. CDR3 loop: CASSQDSTIPYGYTF. CDR3 DNA: TGCGCCAGCAGCCAAGATAGTACCATCCCCTATGGCTACACCTTC.

This sequence joins TRBV2 and TRBJ2-3, with 9 bases fitting TRBD2. V lost 2 bases to trimming and J lost 6 bases; unmatched junction nucleotides: 15. Germline-derived CDR1 and CDR2 are SNHLY and FYNNEI. The CDR3 loop spans 18 amino acids. The CDR3 region is CASSEWDAEREDMDTQYF. In DNA, the CDR3 is TGTGCCAGCAGTGAATGGGATGCAGAGCGGGAGGATATGGATACGCAGTATTTT.

The DNA for the CDR3 is TGTGCCAGCAGTTTAGGTGGTTTGGACAGGGGGCCGGAAGCTTTCTTT. This gives the protein CASSLGGLDRGPEAFF. V usage is TRBV28 and J usage is TRBJ1-1; 11 bases are shared with TRBD1. Germline trimming cut 2 bases from V and 8 bases from J; bases unmatched to any gene: 10. CDR1 is MDHEN, CDR2 SYDVKM, per germline. The CDR3 totals 16 residues.

This chain links TRBV15 with TRBJ2-2, with D possibly matching TRBD2 (6 bases). Germline CDR1 reads LNHNV; CDR2 reads YYDKDF (reference sequence). This CDR3 is built from 17 residues. The V gene lost 1 base and the J gene lost 5 bases, with 17 bases spanning the gap. CDR3 protein: CATSRAGVGGGTGELFF. The CDR3 DNA sequence: TGTGCCACCAGCAGAGCTGGGGTTGGGGGAGGAACCGGGGAGCTGTTTTTT.

J is TRBJ2-5 and V is TRBV10-3, with 7 bases matching TRBD2. The trim removed 4 bases at V and 4 bases at J, leaving 3 bases unmatched. Germline assignment: CDR1 ENHRY and CDR2 SYGVKD. This CDR3 spans 13 amino acids. The CDR3: CAISAGGLETQYF. CDR3 coding DNA: TGTGCCATCAGTGCCGGGGGGTTAGAGACCCAGTACTTC.

The V gene is TRBV2, the J gene TRBJ2-5, with TRBD1 as a possible D gene (5 bases). Germline-derived CDR1 and CDR2 are SNHLY and FYNNEI. The V and J ends lost 2 bases and 4 bases respectively, with 14 bases between them. The length of the CDR3 is 15 residues. CDR3 sequence: CASSEQGGLGETQYF. The CDR3 DNA reads TGTGCCAGCAGTGAACAGGGTGGGTTAGGAGAGACCCAGTACTTC.

The chain combines TRBV29-1 with TRBJ1-1; no reliable D call. The CDR3 covers 13 residues. CDR1 SQVTM and CDR2 ANQGSEA come from the germline V gene. Between the trimmed V and J ends, which lost 0 bases and 11 bases, there was a span of 16 bases. The DNA of the CDR3 is TGCAGCGTTGAAGAGGACTCCCGGGCTGCTGCTTTCTTT. Its protein product is CSVEEDSRAAAFF.

CDR3 sequence reads: CAWSLYRGHQPQHF. DNA for the CDR3: TGTGCCTGGAGTCTATACAGGGGGCATCAGCCCCAGCATTTT. This chain links TRBV30 with TRBJ1-5; 9 positions agree with TRBD1. The CDR3 extends over 14 amino acids. The junction had 4 bases not matched to a gene; V was cut back by 2 bases and J by 5 bases. Germline V CDR1 and CDR2: GTSNPN, SVGIG (reference sequence).

The chain uses TRBV18 and TRBJ1-1; weak D call: TRBD1 (5 bases). V gave up 1 base and J gave up 0 bases, with 9 bases separating them. The germline gives CDR1 KGHSH, CDR2 LQKENI. The CDR3 runs 15 residues. This CDR3 reads CASSPLQGVNTEAFF. Here the CDR3 DNA reads TGTGCCAGCTCACCACTCCAGGGTGTGAACACTGAAGCTTTCTTT.

J is TRBJ2-1 and V is TRBV2, with D tentatively TRBD2 (5 bases). The germline V gene encodes CDR1 SNHLY and CDR2 FYNNEI. The CDR3 spans 13 residues. Trimming cost V 4 bases and J 6 bases, with 10 bases left between them. CDR3 in amino acids: CASSVDLGNEQFF. Written as DNA, the CDR3 is TGTGCCAGCAGTGTGGACTTGGGCAATGAGCAGTTCTTC.

The rearrangement joins TRBV3-1 (or the pseudogene TRBV3-2) to TRBJ2-7, with TRBD2 matching over 10 bases. Germline CDR1 is LGHDT and CDR2 is YNNKEL (reference sequence). The CDR3 sequence is 16 residues long. V gave up 3 bases and J gave up 7 bases; unmatched junction bases: 12. Here the CDR3 reads CASSHRSLAGVWEQYF. CDR3 coding DNA: TGTGCCAGCAGCCATCGGAGTCTAGCGGGAGTCTGGGAGCAGTACTTC.

The rearrangement joins TRBV19 to TRBJ1-3; TRBD1 might be the D (5 bases). The CDR3 extends over 16 amino acids. The V and J ends lost 5 bases and 2 bases respectively, with 16 bases between them. CDR1 and CDR2 (germline): LNHDA, SQIVND (reference sequence). The DNA for the CDR3 is TGTGCCAGTAGTCCCGAACGGGGGGTGACTGGAAACACCATATATTTT. Translation: CASSPERGVTGNTIYF. Variable domain in full (rest from reference TRBV19 and TRBJ1-3): DGGITQSPKYLFRKEGQNVTLSCEQNLNHDAMYWYRQDPGQGLRLIYYSQIVNDFQKGDIAEGYSVSREKKESFPLTVTSAQKNPTAFYLCASSPERGVTGNTIYFGEGSWLTVV.